This T cell receptor (beta chain) was captured in a study of blood T cell repertoires in COVID-19. Across the study: Nucleic acid was either cDNA or gDNA, and it came from T cells, B-cell-depleted T cells, or PBMCs.

The authors' processing: Reference gene primer amplification gave estimated nucleated cell counts. This table comes from immunoSEQ multiplex PCR, and its TCRdb copy is limited to in-frame clones, with some not included. V and J calls and clone size are as listed in that table; D and trimming were resolved from the DNA. This table has some 95,000 clones, 75% to 90% appearing once. Trimming left V 0 bases short and J 4 bases short, with 8 bases between. There are 14 residues in the CDR3. CDR1 and CDR2 (germline): LNHNV, YYDKDF (reference sequence). The rearrangement joins TRBV15 to TRBJ2-3, with TRBD2 as a possible D gene (5 bases). The receptor was isolated from an elderly man with active or convalescent COVID-19. The sequencing sample was made of peripheral blood. This CDR3 reads CATSRDAGADTQYF. The CDR3 DNA reads TGTGCCACCAGCAGAGATGCGGGTGCAGATACGCAGTATTTT.